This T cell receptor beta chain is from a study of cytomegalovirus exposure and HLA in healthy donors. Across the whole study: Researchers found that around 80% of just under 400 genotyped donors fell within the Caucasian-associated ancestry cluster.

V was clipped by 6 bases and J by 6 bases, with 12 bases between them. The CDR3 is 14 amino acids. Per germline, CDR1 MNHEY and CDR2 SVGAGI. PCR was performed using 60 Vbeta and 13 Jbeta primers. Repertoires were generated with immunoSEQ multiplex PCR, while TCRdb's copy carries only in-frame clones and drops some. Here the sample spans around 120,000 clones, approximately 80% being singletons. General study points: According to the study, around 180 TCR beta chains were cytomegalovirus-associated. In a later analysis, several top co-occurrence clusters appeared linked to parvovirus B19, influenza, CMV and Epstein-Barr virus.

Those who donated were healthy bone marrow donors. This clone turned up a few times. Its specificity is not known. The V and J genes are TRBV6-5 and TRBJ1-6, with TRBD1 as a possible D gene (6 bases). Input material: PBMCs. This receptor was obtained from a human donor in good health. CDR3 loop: CASRKGQINSPLHF. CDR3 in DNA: TGTGCCAGCAGGAAAGGACAGATTAATTCACCCCTCCACTTT.